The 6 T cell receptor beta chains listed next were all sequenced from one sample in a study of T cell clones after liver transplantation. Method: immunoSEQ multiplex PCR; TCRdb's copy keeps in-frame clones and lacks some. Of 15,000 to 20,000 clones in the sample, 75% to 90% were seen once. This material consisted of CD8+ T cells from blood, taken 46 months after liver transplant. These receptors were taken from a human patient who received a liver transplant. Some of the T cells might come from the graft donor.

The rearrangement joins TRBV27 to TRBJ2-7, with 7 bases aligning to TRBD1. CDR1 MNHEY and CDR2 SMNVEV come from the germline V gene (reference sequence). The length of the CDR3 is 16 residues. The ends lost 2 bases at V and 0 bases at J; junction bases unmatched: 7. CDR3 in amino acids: CASSLQGDHGSYEQYF. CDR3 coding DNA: TGTGCCAGCAGTTTACAGGGGGACCACGGCTCCTACGAGCAGTACTTC.

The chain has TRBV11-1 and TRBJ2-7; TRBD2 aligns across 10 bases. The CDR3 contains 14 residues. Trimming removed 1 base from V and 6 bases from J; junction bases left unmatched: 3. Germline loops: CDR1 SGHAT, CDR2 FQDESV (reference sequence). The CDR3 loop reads CASSLVAGGTEQYF. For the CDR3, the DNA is TGTGCCAGCAGCTTAGTAGCGGGAGGAACCGAGCAGTACTTC.

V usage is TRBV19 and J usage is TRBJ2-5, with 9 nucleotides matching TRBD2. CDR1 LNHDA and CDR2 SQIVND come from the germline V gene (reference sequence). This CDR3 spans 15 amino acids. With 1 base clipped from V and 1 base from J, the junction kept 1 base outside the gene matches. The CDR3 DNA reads TGTGCCAGTAGTATAGGAGCGGGGGGCCAAGAGACCCAGTACTTC. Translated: CASSIGAGGQETQYF.

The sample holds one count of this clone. The CDR3: CASSLVGAVEAFF. The CDR3 coding sequence is TGTGCCAGCAGCTTAGTCGGGGCAGTCGAAGCTTTCTTT. The chain joins TRBV7-9 to TRBJ1-1, with a possible D match to TRBD1 (5 bases). The CDR3 runs to 13 residues. Germline assignment: CDR1 SEHNR and CDR2 FQNEAQ (reference sequence). V was shortened by 1 base and J by 8 bases, with 11 bases between the two germline ends.

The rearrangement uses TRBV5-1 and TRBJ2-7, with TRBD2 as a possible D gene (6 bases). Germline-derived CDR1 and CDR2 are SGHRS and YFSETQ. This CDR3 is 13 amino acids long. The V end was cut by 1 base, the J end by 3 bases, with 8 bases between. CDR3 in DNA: TGCGCCAGCAGCTTGCGGGGAGGCTACGAGCAGTACTTC. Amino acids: CASSLRGGYEQYF.

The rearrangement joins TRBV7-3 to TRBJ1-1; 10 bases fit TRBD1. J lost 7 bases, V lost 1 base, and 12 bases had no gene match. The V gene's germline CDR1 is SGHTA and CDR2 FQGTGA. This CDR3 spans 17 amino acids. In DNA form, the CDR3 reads TGTGCCAGCAGCTTAAGGTTCCCGGGACAGGGGATGAGTGAAGCTTTCTTT. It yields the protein CASSLRFPGQGMSEAFF. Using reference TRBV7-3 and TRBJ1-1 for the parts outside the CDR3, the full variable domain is GAGVSQTPSNKVTEKGKYVELRCDPISGHTALYWYRQSLGQGPEFLIYFQGTGAADDSGLPNDRFFAVRPEGSVSTLKIQRTERGDSAVYLCASSLRFPGQGMSEAFFGQGTRLTVV.